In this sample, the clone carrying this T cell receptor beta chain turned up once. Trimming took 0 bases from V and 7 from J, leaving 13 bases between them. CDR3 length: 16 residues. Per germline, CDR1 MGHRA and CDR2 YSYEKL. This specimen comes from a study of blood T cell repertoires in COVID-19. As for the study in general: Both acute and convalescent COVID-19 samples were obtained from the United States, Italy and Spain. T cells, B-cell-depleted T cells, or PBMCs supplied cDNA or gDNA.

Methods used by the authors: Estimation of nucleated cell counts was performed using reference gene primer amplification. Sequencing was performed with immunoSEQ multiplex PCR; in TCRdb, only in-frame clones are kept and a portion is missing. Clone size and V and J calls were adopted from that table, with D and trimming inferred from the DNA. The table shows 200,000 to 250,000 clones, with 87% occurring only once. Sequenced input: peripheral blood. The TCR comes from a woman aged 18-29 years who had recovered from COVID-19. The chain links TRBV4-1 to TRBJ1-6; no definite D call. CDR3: CASSQDPGMPNSPLHF. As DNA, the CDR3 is TGCGCCAGCAGCCAAGATCCCGGGATGCCGAATTCACCCCTCCACTTT.